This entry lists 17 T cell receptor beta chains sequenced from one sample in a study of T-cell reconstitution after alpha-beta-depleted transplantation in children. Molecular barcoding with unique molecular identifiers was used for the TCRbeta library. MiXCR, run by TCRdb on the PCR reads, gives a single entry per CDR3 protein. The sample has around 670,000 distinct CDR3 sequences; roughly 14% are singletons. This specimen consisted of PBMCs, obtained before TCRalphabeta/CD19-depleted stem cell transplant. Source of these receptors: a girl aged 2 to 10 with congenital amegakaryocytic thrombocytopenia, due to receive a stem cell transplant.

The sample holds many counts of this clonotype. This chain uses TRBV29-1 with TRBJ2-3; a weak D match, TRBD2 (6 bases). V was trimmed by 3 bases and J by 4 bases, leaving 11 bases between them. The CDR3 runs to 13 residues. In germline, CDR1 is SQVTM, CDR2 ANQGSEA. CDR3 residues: CSVDGGSPDTQYF. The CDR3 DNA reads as TGCAGCGTTGATGGAGGGAGCCCAGATACGCAGTATTTT.

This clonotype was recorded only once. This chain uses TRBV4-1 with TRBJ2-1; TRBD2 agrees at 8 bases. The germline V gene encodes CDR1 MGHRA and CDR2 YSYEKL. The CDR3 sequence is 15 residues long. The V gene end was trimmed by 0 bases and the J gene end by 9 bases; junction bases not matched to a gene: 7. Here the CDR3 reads CASSQERLAYVEQFF. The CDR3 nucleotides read TGCGCCAGCAGCCAAGAAAGACTAGCGTACGTTGAGCAGTTCTTC.

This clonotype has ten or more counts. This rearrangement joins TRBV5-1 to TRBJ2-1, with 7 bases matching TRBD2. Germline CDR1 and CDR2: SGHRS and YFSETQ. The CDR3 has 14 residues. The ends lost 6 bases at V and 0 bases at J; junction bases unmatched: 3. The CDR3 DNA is TGCGCCAGCACTAGCGGAAGCTCCTACAATGAGCAGTTCTTC. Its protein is CASTSGSSYNEQFF. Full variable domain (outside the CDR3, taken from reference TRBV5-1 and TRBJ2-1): KAGVTQTPRYLIKTRGQQVTLSCSPISGHRSVSWYQQTPGQGLQFLFEYFSETQRNKGNFPGRFSGRQFSNSRSEMNVSTLELGDSALYLCASTSGSSYNEQFFGPGTRLTVL.

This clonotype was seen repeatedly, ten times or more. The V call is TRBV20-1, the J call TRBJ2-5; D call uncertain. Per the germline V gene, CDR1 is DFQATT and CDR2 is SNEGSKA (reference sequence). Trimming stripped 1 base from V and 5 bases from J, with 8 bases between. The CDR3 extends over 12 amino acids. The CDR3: CSARGYSETQYF. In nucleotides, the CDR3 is TGCAGTGCTAGAGGCTATAGCGAGACCCAGTACTTC.

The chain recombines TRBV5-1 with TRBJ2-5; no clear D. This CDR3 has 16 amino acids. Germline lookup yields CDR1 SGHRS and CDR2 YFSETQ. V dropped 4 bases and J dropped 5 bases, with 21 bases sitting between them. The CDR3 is CASSPDWDFYWETQYF. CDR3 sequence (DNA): TGCGCCAGCAGCCCGGATTGGGATTTTTATTGGGAGACCCAGTACTTC.

CDR3: CACQNPYEQFF. In DNA form, the CDR3 reads TGTGCCTGCCAAAACCCGTATGAGCAGTTCTTC. The chain carries TRBV30 and TRBJ2-1, with D hard to call. Germline-derived CDR1 and CDR2 are GTSNPN and SVGIG (reference sequence). With 6 bases removed from V and 8 bases from J, the gap between germline ends came to 11 bases. This CDR3 comprises 11 residues.

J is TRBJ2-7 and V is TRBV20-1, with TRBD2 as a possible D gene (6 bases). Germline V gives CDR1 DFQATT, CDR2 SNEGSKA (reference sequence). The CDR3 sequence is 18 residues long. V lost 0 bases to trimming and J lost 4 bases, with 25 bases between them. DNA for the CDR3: TGCAGTGCTAGAGATCGGGCCGGAGGGCGAAAAGGAGCTTACGAGCAGTACTTC. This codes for CSARDRAGGRKGAYEQYF.

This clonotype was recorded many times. This CDR3 is CSARAGEQFF. CDR3 coding DNA: TGCAGTGCTAGAGCTGGAGAGCAGTTCTTC. The chain uses TRBV20-1 and TRBJ2-1; D remains ambiguous. The V gene lost 1 base and the J gene lost 10 bases, with 5 bases spanning the gap. CDR1 is DFQATT and CDR2 is SNEGSKA in the germline V gene (reference sequence). The CDR3 contains 10 residues.

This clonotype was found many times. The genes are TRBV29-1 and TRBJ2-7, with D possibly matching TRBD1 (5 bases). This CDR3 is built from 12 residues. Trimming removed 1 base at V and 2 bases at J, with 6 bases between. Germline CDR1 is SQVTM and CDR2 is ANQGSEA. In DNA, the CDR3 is TGCAGCGTTGAAGGACAGCCCTACGAGCAGTACTTC. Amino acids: CSVEGQPYEQYF.

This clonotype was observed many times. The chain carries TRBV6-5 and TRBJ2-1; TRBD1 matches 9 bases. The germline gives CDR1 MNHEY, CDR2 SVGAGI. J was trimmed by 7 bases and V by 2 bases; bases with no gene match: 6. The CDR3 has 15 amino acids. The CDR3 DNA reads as TGTGCCAGCAGTTACGCGGGACAGGGTTTTAATGAGCAGTTCTTC. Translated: CASSYAGQGFNEQFF.

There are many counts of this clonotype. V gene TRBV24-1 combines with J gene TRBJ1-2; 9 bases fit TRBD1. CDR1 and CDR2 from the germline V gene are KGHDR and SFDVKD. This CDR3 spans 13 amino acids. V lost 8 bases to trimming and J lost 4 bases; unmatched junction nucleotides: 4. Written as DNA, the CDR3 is TGTGCCACCAACGACAGGGGGGGCTATGGCTACACCTTC. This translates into CATNDRGGYGYTF.

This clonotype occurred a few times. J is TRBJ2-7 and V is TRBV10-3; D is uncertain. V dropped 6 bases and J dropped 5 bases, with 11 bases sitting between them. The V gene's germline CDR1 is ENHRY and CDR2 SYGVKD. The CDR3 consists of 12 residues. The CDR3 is CAIRDDGDEQYF. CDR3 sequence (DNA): TGTGCCATCAGAGACGACGGCGACGAGCAGTACTTC.

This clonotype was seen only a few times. CDR3 in amino acids: CASSKYTGLAGRNEQFF. DNA for the CDR3: TGTGCCAGCAGCAAATACACGGGACTAGCGGGACGCAATGAGCAGTTCTTC. This rearrangement joins TRBV7-9 to TRBJ2-1; 13 nucleotides line up with TRBD2. CDR3 size: 17 residues. CDR1 SEHNR and CDR2 FQNEAQ come from the germline V gene (reference sequence). Trimming took 5 bases from V and 6 from J; bases not matched to a gene: 10.

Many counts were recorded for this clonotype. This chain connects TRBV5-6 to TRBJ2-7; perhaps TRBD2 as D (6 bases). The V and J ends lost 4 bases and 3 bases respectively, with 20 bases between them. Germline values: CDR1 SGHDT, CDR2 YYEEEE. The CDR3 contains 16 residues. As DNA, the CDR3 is TGTGCCAGCAGCCCTAACCCGACTAGACCATACTACGAGCAGTACTTC. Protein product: CASSPNPTRPYYEQYF.

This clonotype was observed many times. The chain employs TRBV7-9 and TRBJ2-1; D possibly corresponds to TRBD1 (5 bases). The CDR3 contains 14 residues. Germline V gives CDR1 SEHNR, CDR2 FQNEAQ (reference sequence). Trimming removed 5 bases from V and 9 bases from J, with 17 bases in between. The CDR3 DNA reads TGTGCCAGCAGCCCCTTTGCTAGGGGCGGTGAGCAGTTCTTC. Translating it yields CASSPFARGGEQFF.

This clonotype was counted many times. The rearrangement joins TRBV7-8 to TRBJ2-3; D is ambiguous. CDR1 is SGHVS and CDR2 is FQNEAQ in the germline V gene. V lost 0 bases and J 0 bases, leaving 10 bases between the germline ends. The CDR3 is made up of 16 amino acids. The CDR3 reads CASSLAEGISTDTQYF. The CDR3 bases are TGTGCCAGCAGCTTAGCGGAAGGGATAAGCACAGATACGCAGTATTTT.

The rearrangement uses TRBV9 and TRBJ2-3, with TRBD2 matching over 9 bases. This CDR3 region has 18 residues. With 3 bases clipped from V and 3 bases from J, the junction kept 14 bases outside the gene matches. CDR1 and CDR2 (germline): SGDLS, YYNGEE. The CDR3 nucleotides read TGTGCCAGCAGCGCCCGGCCCCTTAGCGGGAGCGGGACAGATACGCAGTATTTT. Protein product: CASSARPLSGSGTDTQYF. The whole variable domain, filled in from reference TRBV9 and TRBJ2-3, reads DSGVTQTPKHLITATGQRVTLRCSPRSGDLSVYWYQQSLDQGLQFLIQYYNGEERAKGNILERFSAQQFPDLHSELNLSSLELGDSALYFCASSARPLSGSGTDTQYFGPGTRLTVL.